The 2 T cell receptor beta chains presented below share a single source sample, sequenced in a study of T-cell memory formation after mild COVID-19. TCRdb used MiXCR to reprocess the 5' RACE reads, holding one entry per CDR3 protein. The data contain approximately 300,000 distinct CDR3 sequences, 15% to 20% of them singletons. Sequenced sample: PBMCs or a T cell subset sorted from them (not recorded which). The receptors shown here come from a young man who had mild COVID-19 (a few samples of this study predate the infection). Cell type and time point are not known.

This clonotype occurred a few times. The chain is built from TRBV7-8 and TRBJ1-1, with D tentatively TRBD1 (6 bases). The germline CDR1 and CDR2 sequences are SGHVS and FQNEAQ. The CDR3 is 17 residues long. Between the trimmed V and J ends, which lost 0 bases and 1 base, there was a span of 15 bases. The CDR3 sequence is CASSLARVDRGNTEAFF. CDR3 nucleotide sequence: TGTGCCAGCAGCTTAGCGCGGGTGGACAGAGGGAACACTGAAGCTTTCTTT.

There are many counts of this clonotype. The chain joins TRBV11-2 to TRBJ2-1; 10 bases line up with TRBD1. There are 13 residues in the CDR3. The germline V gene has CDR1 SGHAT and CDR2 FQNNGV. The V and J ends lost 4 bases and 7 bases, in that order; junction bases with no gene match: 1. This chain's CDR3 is CASSSGQGNEQFF. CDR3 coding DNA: TGTGCCAGCAGCTCGGGACAGGGGAATGAGCAGTTCTTC.